This T cell receptor beta chain was captured in a study of blood T cell repertoires in COVID-19. Data came from immunoSEQ multiplex PCR; TCRdb stores just in-frame clones and leaves some out. The table has under 300,000 clones, over 75% seen once. This CDR3 is 14 amino acids long. Germline CDR1 is SGHTA and CDR2 is FQGTGA. V shed 0 bases and J shed 10 bases, with 14 bases lying between them. Sequencing was performed on peripheral blood. This sequence was found in a woman in her thirties or forties who had recovered from COVID-19. The chain employs TRBV7-3 and TRBJ2-3, with D possibly TRBD2 on 6 matching bases. The CDR3 DNA is TGTGCCAGCAGCTTAACTTGGGACTCCCGCTCGCAGTATTTT. Translated: CASSLTWDSRSQYF.